Each of the 20 T cell receptor beta chains below was sequenced from the same sample in a study of cytomegalovirus exposure and HLA in healthy donors. Both 60 Vbeta primers and 13 Jbeta primers went into the PCR. Only in-frame clones appear in the TCRdb table, and some are missing; sequencing was by immunoSEQ multiplex PCR. There are approximately 150,000 clones in the sample; roughly 70% occur only once, and more than 3% lies in the top ten. Sequencing used PBMCs. The receptors were sampled from a male donor in good health and CMV-seronegative.

The chain is built from TRBV6-5 and TRBJ1-2; TRBD1 is a possible D gene (6 bases). Germline V gene lookup returns CDR1 MNHEY and CDR2 SVGAGI. This CDR3 has 15 amino acids. Between the trimmed V and J ends, which lost 6 bases and 8 bases, there was a span of 22 bases. For the CDR3, the DNA is TGTGCCAGCAGGGCAACCTCCCGGGACACTCGCGGCTACACCTTC. This sequence encodes CASRATSRDTRGYTF.

Written as DNA, the CDR3 is TGTGCCACGTCGGGGGGGCACACAGATACGCAGTATTTT. Its protein product is CATSGGHTDTQYF. The rearrangement joins TRBV2 to TRBJ2-3, with 8 bases identical to TRBD2. The germline CDR1 and CDR2 sequences are SNHLY and FYNNEI. Germline trimming cut 10 bases from V and 2 bases from J; bases unmatched to any gene: 5. The CDR3 is 13 residues long.

The chain uses TRBV18 and TRBJ1-2; possibly TRBD1 for D (5 bases). The germline gives CDR1 KGHSH, CDR2 LQKENI. V lost 3 bases to trimming and J lost 5 bases, with 16 bases between them. CDR3 length: 15 residues. Written as DNA, the CDR3 is TGTGCCAGCTCACCCAACCAGGGATGGGGTTATGGCTACACCTTC. Translating it yields CASSPNQGWGYGYTF.

The chain is built from TRBV4-1 and TRBJ2-6, with TRBD1 matching 7 bases. CDR1 MGHRA and CDR2 YSYEKL come from the germline V gene. CDR3 length: 16 amino acids. With V trimmed by 2 bases and J by 3 bases, 4 bases remained unmatched. CDR3 region: CASSQTRTGGANVLTF. As DNA, the CDR3 is TGCGCCAGCAGCCAAACCCGGACAGGTGGGGCCAACGTCCTGACTTTC.

The V call is TRBV19, the J call TRBJ1-1; D unresolved. The V and J ends lost 3 bases and 0 bases respectively, with 11 bases between them. Germline V gene sequence: CDR1 LNHDA, CDR2 SQIVND (reference sequence). The CDR3 length is 15 residues. For the CDR3, the DNA is TGTGCCAGTAGTATCCGACAAGCCATGAACACTGAAGCTTTCTTT. Its translation is CASSIRQAMNTEAFF.

V gene TRBV18 combines with J gene TRBJ1-3, with no clear D. The CDR3 consists of 16 residues. Trimming removed 2 bases from V and 0 bases from J, with 11 bases in between. The germline V gene encodes CDR1 KGHSH and CDR2 LQKENI. The CDR3 DNA follows: TGTGCCAGCTCACCAACGGAGGGTACCTCTGGAAACACCATATATTTT. Its protein is CASSPTEGTSGNTIYF.

The rearrangement links TRBV9 to TRBJ2-5, with TRBD2 identical over 11 bases. J lost 5 bases, V lost 0 bases, and 12 bases had no gene match. The CDR3 has 18 amino acids. Germline CDR1 is SGDLS and CDR2 is YYNGEE. The CDR3 region has the DNA TGTGCCAGCAGCGTAGGGGGTAGCGGGGGGGCTTTGAGGGAGACCCAGTACTTC. This gives the protein CASSVGGSGGALRETQYF.

This clone was seen a few times. This chain connects TRBV7-9 to TRBJ1-3; D unclear. V was trimmed by 8 bases and J by 4 bases, leaving 9 bases between them. This CDR3 has 12 residues. CDR1 is SEHNR, CDR2 FQNEAQ, per germline (reference sequence). Here the CDR3 reads CASRREGNTIYF. The CDR3 nucleotides read TGTGCCAGCCGGAGAGAAGGAAACACCATATATTTT. The variable domain in full, with the rest retrieved from reference TRBV7-9 and TRBJ1-3, is DTGVSQNPRHKITKRGQNVTFRCDPISEHNRLYWYRQTLGQGPEFLTYFQNEAQLEKSRLLSDRFSAERPKGSFSTLEIQRTEQGDSAMYLCASRREGNTIYFGEGSWLTVV.

J is TRBJ1-2 and V is TRBV19; the match to TRBD1 covers 8 bases. The CDR3 contains 15 residues. Germline values: CDR1 LNHDA, CDR2 SQIVND (reference sequence). The trim removed 5 bases at V and 5 bases at J, leaving 10 bases unmatched. This CDR3 is CASSPQGAASYGYTF. The CDR3 nucleotides are TGTGCCAGTAGTCCCCAGGGGGCAGCTTCTTATGGCTACACCTTC.

This chain uses TRBV5-1 with TRBJ2-3; 9 bases align to TRBD1. CDR1 is SGHRS and CDR2 is YFSETQ in the germline V gene. J gave up 5 bases and V 3 bases, and 7 bases lay outside the gene matches. The CDR3 loop spans 15 amino acids. The CDR3 DNA follows: TGCGCCAGCAGCTGGACAGGGGAATCTGAAGATACGCAGTATTTT. It codes for CASSWTGESEDTQYF.

The chain recombines TRBV28 with TRBJ2-1; D is unresolved. The germline V gene encodes CDR1 MDHEN and CDR2 SYDVKM. The CDR3 consists of 14 residues. V lost 5 bases and J 4 bases, leaving 12 bases between the germline ends. The CDR3 loop reads CASSVPQAYNEQFF. The DNA of the CDR3 is TGTGCCAGCAGTGTGCCCCAGGCTTACAATGAGCAGTTCTTC.

The CDR3 coding sequence is TGTGCCAGCAGTATCCGAAGCGGAACCTACGAGCAGTACTTC. Translation gives CASSIRSGTYEQYF. The V gene is TRBV28, the J gene TRBJ2-7; a weak D match, TRBD2 (5 bases). Deletions cut 5 bases from V and 2 bases from J, with 13 bases between. Germline V CDR1 and CDR2: MDHEN, SYDVKM. The CDR3 length is 14 residues.

This chain joins TRBV11-2 and TRBJ2-7; 8 positions match TRBD1. CDR3 size: 11 residues. V gave up 8 bases and J gave up 8 bases; unmatched junction bases: 5. The V gene's germline CDR1 is SGHAT and CDR2 FQNNGV. The CDR3 bases are TGTGCCAGCGGACAGGGCTCGAAGCAGTACTTC. It is translated as CASGQGSKQYF.

The chain combines TRBV7-2 with TRBJ2-7, with D possibly being TRBD2 (5 bases). This CDR3 has 15 amino acids. V lost 3 bases and J lost 0, with 12 bases in between. The V gene's germline CDR1 is SGHTA and CDR2 FQGNSA. Written as DNA, the CDR3 is TGTGCCAGCAGCTTCTCCACGGGGAGCTCCTACGAGCAGTACTTC. Its translation: CASSFSTGSSYEQYF.

This rearrangement joins TRBV19 to TRBJ1-2, with a tentative D call TRBD1 (5 bases). CDR1 is LNHDA, CDR2 SQIVND, per germline (reference sequence). There are 17 residues in the CDR3. Trimming stripped 0 bases from V and 2 bases from J, with 16 bases between. The CDR3 here is CASSIELTGTRNYGYTF. CDR3 in DNA: TGTGCCAGTAGTATAGAACTGACCGGGACTAGGAACTATGGCTACACCTTC.

The chain joins TRBV19 to TRBJ1-4; D perhaps matches TRBD1 (6 bases). In germline, CDR1 is LNHDA, CDR2 SQIVND (reference sequence). The CDR3 is 14 residues long. V shed 5 bases and J shed 8 bases, with 15 bases lying between them. CDR3 nucleotide sequence: TGTGCCAGTAGTTCTCCAGGGGAAGTCGAAAAACTGTTTTTT. Its translation: CASSSPGEVEKLFF.

J is TRBJ1-5 and V is TRBV5-6; 8 bases map to TRBD1. There are 15 residues in the CDR3. The ends lost 0 bases at V and 6 bases at J; junction bases unmatched: 5. Germline V gene lookup returns CDR1 SGHDT and CDR2 YYEEEE. The CDR3 sequence: CASSLAQGAAQPQHF. DNA of the CDR3: TGTGCCAGCAGCTTGGCCCAGGGGGCCGCTCAGCCCCAGCATTTT.

V and J are TRBV11-3 and TRBJ2-5; 10 bases map to TRBD1. CDR3 length equals 15 residues. V gave up 0 bases and J gave up 4 bases; unmatched junction bases: 2. Germline CDR1 reads SGHNT; CDR2 reads YENEEA. The CDR3 here is CASSLDGQGGETQYF. The CDR3 DNA reads as TGTGCCAGCAGCTTAGATGGACAGGGGGGAGAGACCCAGTACTTC.

This clone was observed a few times. The CDR3 DNA sequence: TGTGCCAGCAGCTTGAGGGCCGCCGCCCACTATGGCTACACCTTC. Translating it yields CASSLRAAAHYGYTF. The chain has TRBV7-2 and TRBJ1-2; no clear D gene. Trimming left V 3 bases short and J 3 bases short, with 14 bases between. CDR1 and CDR2 (germline): SGHTA, FQGNSA. This CDR3 is built from 15 residues.

The genes are TRBV2 and TRBJ1-1; no clear D. The CDR3 consists of 14 residues. V was clipped by 4 bases and J by 3 bases, with 12 bases between them. Germline V gives CDR1 SNHLY, CDR2 FYNNEI. The CDR3 loop is CASSARMGYTEAFF. CDR3 nucleotides: TGTGCCAGCAGTGCCAGGATGGGTTACACTGAAGCTTTCTTT.